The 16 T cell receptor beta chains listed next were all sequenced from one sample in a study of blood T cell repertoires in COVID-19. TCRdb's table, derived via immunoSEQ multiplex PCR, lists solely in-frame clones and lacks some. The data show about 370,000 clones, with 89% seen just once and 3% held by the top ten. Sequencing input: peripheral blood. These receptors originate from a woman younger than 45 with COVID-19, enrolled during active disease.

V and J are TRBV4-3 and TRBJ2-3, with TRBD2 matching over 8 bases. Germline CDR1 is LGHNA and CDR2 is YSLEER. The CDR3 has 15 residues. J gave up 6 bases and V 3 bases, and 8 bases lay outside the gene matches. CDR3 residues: CASSHSAGVGDTQYF. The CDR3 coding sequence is TGCGCCAGCAGCCACTCAGCGGGAGTAGGGGATACGCAGTATTTT.

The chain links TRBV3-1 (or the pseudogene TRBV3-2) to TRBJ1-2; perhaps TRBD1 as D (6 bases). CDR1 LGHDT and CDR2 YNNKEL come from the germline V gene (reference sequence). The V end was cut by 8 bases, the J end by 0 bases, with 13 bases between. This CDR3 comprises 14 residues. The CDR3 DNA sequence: TGTGCCAGCGGACAACAGGGAGCTAACTATGGCTACACCTTC. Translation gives CASGQQGANYGYTF.

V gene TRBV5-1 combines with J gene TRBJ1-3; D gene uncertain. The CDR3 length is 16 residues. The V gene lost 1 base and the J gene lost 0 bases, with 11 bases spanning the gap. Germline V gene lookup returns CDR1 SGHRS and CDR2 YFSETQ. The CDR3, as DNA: TGCGCCAGCAGCTTGAGAGGAGACCGCTCTGGAAACACCATATATTTT. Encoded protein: CASSLRGDRSGNTIYF.

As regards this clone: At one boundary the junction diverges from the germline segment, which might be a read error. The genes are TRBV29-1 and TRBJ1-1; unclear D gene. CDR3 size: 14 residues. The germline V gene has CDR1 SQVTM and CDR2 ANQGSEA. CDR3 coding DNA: TGCAGCGGTGAATCACTTCCGGGAGGACCTGAAGCTTTCTTT. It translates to CSGESLPGGPEAFF. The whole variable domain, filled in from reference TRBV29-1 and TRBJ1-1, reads SAVISQKPSRDICQRGTSLTIQCQVDSQVTMMFWYRQQPGQSLTLIATANQGSEATYESGFVIDKFPISRPNLTFSTLTVSNMSPEDSSIYLCSGESLPGGPEAFFGQGTRLTVV.

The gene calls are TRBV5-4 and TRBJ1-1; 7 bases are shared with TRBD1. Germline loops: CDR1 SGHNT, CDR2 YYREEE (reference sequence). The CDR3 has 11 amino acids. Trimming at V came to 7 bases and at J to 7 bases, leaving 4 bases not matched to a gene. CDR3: CASSRDSEAFF. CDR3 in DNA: TGTGCCAGCTCCCGGGACAGTGAAGCTTTCTTT. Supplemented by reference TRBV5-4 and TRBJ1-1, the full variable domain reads ETGVTQSPTHLIKTRGQQVTLRCSSQSGHNTVSWYQQALGQGPQFIFQYYREEENGRGNFPPRFSGLQFPNYSSELNVNALELDDSALYLCASSRDSEAFFGQGTRLTVV.

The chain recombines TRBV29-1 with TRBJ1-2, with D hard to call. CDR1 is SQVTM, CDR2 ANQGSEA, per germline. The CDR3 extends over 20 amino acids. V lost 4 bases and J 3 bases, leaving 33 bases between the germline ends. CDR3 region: CSVGPRIFLAGSPEDYGYTF. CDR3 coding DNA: TGCAGCGTTGGCCCCAGGATTTTTCTGGCGGGGTCTCCAGAGGACTATGGCTACACCTTC.

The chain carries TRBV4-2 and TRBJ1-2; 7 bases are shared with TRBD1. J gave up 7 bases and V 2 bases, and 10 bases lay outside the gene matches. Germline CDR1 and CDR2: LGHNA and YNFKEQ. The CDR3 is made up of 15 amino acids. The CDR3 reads CASSQLSTGQIGYTF. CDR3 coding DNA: TGTGCCAGCAGCCAATTGAGTACGGGACAGATTGGCTACACCTTC.

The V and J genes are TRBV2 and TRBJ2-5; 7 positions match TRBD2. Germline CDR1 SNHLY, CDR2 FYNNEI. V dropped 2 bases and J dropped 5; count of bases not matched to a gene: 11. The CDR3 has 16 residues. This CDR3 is CASSEREGRIGETQYF. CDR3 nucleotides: TGTGCCAGCAGTGAAAGGGAGGGACGGATAGGCGAGACCCAGTACTTC.

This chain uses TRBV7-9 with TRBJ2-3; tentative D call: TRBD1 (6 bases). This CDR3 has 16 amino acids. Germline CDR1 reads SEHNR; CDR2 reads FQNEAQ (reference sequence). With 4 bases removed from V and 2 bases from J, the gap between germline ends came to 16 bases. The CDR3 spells CASSSARTAFTDTQYF. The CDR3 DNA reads TGTGCCAGCAGCTCGGCCCGGACAGCCTTCACAGATACGCAGTATTTT. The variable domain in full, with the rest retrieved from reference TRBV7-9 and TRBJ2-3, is DTGVSQNPRHKITKRGQNVTFRCDPISEHNRLYWYRQTLGQGPEFLTYFQNEAQLEKSRLLSDRFSAERPKGSFSTLEIQRTEQGDSAMYLCASSSARTAFTDTQYFGPGTRLTVL.

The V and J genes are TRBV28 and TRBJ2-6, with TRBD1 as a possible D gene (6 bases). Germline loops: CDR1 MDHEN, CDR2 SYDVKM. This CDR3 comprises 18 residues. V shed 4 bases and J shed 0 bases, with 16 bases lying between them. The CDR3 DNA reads TGTGCCAGCAGTTCACCGCAGGGGTTGTTCTCTGGGGCCAACGTCCTGACTTTC. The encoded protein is CASSSPQGLFSGANVLTF.

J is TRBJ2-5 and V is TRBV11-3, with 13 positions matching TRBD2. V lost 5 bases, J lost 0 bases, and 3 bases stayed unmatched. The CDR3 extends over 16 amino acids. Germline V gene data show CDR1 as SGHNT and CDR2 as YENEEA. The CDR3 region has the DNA TGTGCCAGCAGCATAGGACTAGCGGGGGACCAAGAGACCCAGTACTTC. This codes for CASSIGLAGDQETQYF.

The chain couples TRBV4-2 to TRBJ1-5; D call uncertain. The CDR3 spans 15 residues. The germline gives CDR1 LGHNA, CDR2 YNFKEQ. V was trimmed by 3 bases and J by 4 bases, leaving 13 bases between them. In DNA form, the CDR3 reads TGTGCCAGCAGCCAGGAATCCGGGTTAAATCAGCCCCAGCATTTT. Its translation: CASSQESGLNQPQHF.

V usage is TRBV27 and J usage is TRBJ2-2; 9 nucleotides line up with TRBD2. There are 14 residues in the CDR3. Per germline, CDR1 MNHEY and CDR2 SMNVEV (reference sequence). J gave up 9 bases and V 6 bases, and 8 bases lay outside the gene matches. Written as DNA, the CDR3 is TGTGCCAGCAGAACAGCGGGGGGTGCTTGGGAGCTGTTTTTT. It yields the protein CASRTAGGAWELFF.

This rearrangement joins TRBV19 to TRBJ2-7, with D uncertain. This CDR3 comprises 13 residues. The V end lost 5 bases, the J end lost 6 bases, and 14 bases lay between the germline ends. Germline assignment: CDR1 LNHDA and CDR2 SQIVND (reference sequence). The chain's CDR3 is CASSVSRNGEQYF. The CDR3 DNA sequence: TGTGCCAGTAGTGTATCTAGGAACGGCGAGCAGTACTTC.

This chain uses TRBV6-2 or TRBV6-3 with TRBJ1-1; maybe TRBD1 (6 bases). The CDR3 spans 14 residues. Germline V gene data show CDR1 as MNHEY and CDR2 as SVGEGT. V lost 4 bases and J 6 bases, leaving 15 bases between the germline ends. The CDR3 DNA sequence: TGTGCCAGCAGTTTCACCAGGGGATCGGCTGAAGCTTTCTTT. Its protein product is CASSFTRGSAEAFF.

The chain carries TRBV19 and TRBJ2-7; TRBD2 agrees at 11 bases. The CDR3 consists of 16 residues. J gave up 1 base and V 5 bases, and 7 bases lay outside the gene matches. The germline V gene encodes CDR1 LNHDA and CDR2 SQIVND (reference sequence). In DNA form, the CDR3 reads TGTGCCAGTAGTCCCCCCCTAGCGGGGGGTTCCTACGAGCAGTACTTC. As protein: CASSPPLAGGSYEQYF.